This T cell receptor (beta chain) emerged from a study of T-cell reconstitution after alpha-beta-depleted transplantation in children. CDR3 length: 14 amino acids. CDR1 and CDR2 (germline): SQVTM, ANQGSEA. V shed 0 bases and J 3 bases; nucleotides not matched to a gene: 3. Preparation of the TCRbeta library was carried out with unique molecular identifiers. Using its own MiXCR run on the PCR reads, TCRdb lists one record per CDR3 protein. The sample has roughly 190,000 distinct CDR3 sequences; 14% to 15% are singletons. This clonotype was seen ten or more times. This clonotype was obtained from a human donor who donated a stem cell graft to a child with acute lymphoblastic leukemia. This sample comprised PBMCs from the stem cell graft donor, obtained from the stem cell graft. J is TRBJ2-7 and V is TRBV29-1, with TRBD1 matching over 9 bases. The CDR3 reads CSVEERQGGYEQYF. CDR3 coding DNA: TGCAGCGTTGAAGAACGACAGGGGGGCTACGAGCAGTACTTC.